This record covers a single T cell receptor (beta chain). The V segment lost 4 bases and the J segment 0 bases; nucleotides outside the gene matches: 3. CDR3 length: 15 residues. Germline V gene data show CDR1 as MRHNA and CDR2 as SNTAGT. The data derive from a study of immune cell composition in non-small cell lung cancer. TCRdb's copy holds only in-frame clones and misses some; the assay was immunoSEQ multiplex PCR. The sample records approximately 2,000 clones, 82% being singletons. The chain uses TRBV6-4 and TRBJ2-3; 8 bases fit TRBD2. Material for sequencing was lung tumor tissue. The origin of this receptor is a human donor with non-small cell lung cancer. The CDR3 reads CASSALAASTDTQYF. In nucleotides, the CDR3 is TGTGCCAGCAGTGCACTAGCGGCTAGCACAGATACGCAGTATTTT.